This TCR beta chain comes out of a study of OX40 agonist ivuxolimab in advanced cancers. Germline V lookup: CDR1 SEHNR, CDR2 FQNEAQ (reference sequence). This CDR3 is built from 15 residues. J was trimmed by 3 bases and V by 0 bases; bases with no gene match: 3. Findings and caveats of the study: CD8+ T cells were the subset that, on average, had more expanded clones than CD4+. In the expanded peripheral T cells, antigen specificity was never determined.

Sequenced by immunoSEQ multiplex PCR; TCRdb stores in-frame clones only, minus some. The table lists about 58,000 clones, roughly 88% of them singletons. This clone was seen a single time. Antigen: not known. Sequenced material: CD4+ or CD8+ T cells sorted from blood, taken in a trial of the OX40 agonist ivuxolimab. The source is an adult with an advanced solid tumor such as melanoma, head and neck, liver or kidney cancer. The chain joins TRBV7-9 to TRBJ2-7; TRBD1 matches at 9 bases. CDR3 DNA sequence: TGTGCCAGCAGCTTAGCGGGGACAGGGATCTACGAGCAGTACTTC. Translation gives CASSLAGTGIYEQYF.